The 16 T cell receptor beta chains below were found in one sample sequenced in a study of human T cells and chemical hapten exposure. Time point specified: pre-sensitization, week 0. Treatment of the sample: therapeutic diphenylcyclopropenone sensitization with weekly scalp DPC. TCRdb passed the RACE reads through MiXCR, listing each CDR3 protein once. The sample has approximately 260,000 distinct CDR3 sequences, about 8.6% seen once. The sample here was whole blood, taken in connection with sensitization to the hapten diphenylcyclopropenone (DPC). The receptors were sampled from a woman in her forties with alopecia areata. Some clones in this sample may be carry-over from other donors' samples.

The rearrangement uses TRBV2 and TRBJ1-4; 7 nucleotides agree with TRBD1. The junction had 4 bases not matched to a gene; V was cut back by 7 bases and J by 8 bases. Germline V gives CDR1 SNHLY, CDR2 FYNNEI. The CDR3 spans 12 residues. The CDR3 DNA is TGTGCCAGCATTTTACAGGGGGAAAAACTGTTTTTT. It codes for CASILQGEKLFF.

This clonotype appeared a few times. This chain joins TRBV15 and TRBJ2-7; TRBD1 is a possible D gene (5 bases). CDR3 length: 14 residues. Germline CDR1 and CDR2: LNHNV and YYDKDF (reference sequence). V was cut by 0 bases and J by 5 bases, with 11 bases left in between. DNA of the CDR3: TGTGCCACCAGCAGAGATGTTCAGGGAAACGAGCAGTACTTC. Its translation: CATSRDVQGNEQYF.

The chain joins TRBV20-1 to TRBJ2-7, with no clear D. The germline V gene has CDR1 DFQATT and CDR2 SNEGSKA (reference sequence). This CDR3 spans 14 amino acids. V lost 1 base, J lost 0 bases, and 10 bases lay in between. The CDR3 is CSARGVGNSYEQYF. In DNA, the CDR3 is TGCAGTGCTAGAGGGGTCGGCAACTCCTACGAGCAGTACTTC.

Many counts were recorded for this clonotype. The V and J genes are TRBV20-1 and TRBJ2-7, with D maybe TRBD2 (6 bases). The germline V and J ends were trimmed by 6 bases and 6 bases, with 15 bases remaining between them. Germline V gene lookup returns CDR1 DFQATT and CDR2 SNEGSKA (reference sequence). The CDR3 runs to 12 residues. CDR3 sequence: CSAFSGSPEQYF. The CDR3 DNA reads TGCAGTGCCTTCAGCGGGTCTCCCGAGCAGTACTTC.

The chain carries TRBV7-2 and TRBJ2-2; 8 nucleotides line up with TRBD2. There are 16 residues in the CDR3. In germline, CDR1 is SGHTA, CDR2 FQGNSA. The V and J ends lost 1 base and 5 bases, in that order; junction bases with no gene match: 6. The CDR3, as DNA: TGTGCCAGCAGCTTAGATCCTAGCGGGTTAACCGGGGAGCTGTTTTTT. Residues: CASSLDPSGLTGELFF.

In its sample, this clonotype was seen a few times. The chain links TRBV10-2 to TRBJ2-2; no reliable D call. Germline CDR1 WSHSY, CDR2 SAAADI. V gave up 0 bases and J gave up 8 bases, with 4 bases separating them. This CDR3 contains 12 residues. This chain's CDR3 is CASSESAGELFF. The CDR3 bases are TGCGCCAGCAGTGAGTCGGCTGGGGAGCTGTTTTTT.

This clonotype was found a few times. This rearrangement joins TRBV29-1 to TRBJ1-4; D is unclear. V lost 6 bases to trimming and J lost 8 bases, with 13 bases between them. CDR1 SQVTM and CDR2 ANQGSEA come from the germline V gene. The CDR3 spans 12 residues. Here the CDR3 reads CSVGRESEKLFF. In DNA form, the CDR3 reads TGCAGCGTGGGGAGGGAATCGGAAAAACTGTTTTTT. The whole variable domain, remainder taken from reference TRBV29-1 and TRBJ1-4, is SAVISQKPSRDICQRGTSLTIQCQVDSQVTMMFWYRQQPGQSLTLIATANQGSEATYESGFVIDKFPISRPNLTFSTLTVSNMSPEDSSIYLCSVGRESEKLFFGSGTQLSVL.

This clonotype was picked up many times. This chain uses TRBV11-1 with TRBJ2-1, with 9 positions matching TRBD1. Germline CDR1 is SGHAT and CDR2 is FQDESV (reference sequence). The trim removed 6 bases at V and 15 bases at J, leaving 9 bases unmatched. The CDR3 contains 12 residues. The CDR3 sequence is CASRSPGQGPFF. CDR3 nucleotide sequence: TGTGCCAGCAGGAGCCCGGGACAGGGTCCGTTCTTC. The full variable domain, with the rest looked up from reference TRBV11-1 and TRBJ2-1, is EAEVAQSPRYKITEKSQAVAFWCDPISGHATLYWYRQILGQGPELLVQFQDESVVDDSQLPKDRFSAERLKGVDSTLKIQPAELGDSAMYLCASRSPGQGPFFGPGTRLTVL.

The sample holds many counts of this clonotype. CDR3: CASTPTGENTGELFF. CDR3 sequence (DNA): TGTGCCAGCACCCCGACCGGGGAGAACACCGGGGAGCTGTTTTTT. V usage is TRBV6-2 or TRBV6-3 and J usage is TRBJ2-2; D perhaps matches TRBD2 (5 bases). The CDR3 loop spans 15 amino acids. Per germline, CDR1 MNHEY and CDR2 SVGEGT. V lost 7 bases and J lost 1, with 13 bases in between.

This clonotype has at least ten counts. The chain couples TRBV6-2 or TRBV6-3 to TRBJ2-5, with TRBD1 as a possible D gene (5 bases). Trimming stripped 2 bases from V and 0 bases from J, with 7 bases between. Germline CDR1 and CDR2: MNHEY and SVGEGT. This CDR3 spans 14 amino acids. CDR3 sequence reads: CASSYAGNQETQYF. In DNA, the CDR3 is TGTGCCAGCAGTTACGCAGGGAACCAAGAGACCCAGTACTTC.

Note on this clonotype: A much larger clone lies one base from this, so it may be a read error. This chain uses TRBV2 with TRBJ1-1; possibly TRBD1 for D (5 bases). This CDR3 has 17 residues. Germline V gene sequence: CDR1 SNHLY, CDR2 FYNNEI. V lost 9 bases and J 1 base, leaving 24 bases between the germline ends. The CDR3 DNA reads TGTGCCAGTTGGCCCCGTTCGTGGGACCAGGGGAACACTGAAGCTTTCTTT. Its translation: CASWPRSWDQGNTEAFF.

This clonotype was observed at least ten times. At one of its ends the junction is not consistent with the germline gene, which may arise from a read error. The rearrangement uses TRBV10-3 and TRBJ2-1; D is uncertain. CDR1 and CDR2 from the germline V gene are ENHRY and SYGVKD. CDR3 length equals 14 residues. CDR3 region: CATSNQESDNEQFF. For the CDR3, the DNA is TGTGCCACCAGTAACCAAGAGTCCGACAATGAGCAGTTCTTC.

Many counts were recorded for this clonotype. A read error may produce the germline difference seen at one junction end. The chain joins TRBV7-9 to TRBJ2-7, with 8 bases aligning to TRBD1. This CDR3 contains 14 residues. The germline CDR1 and CDR2 sequences are SEHNR and FQNEAQ (reference sequence). The CDR3 is CASSLGQGAYEQYF. The CDR3 DNA sequence: TGCGCCAGCAGCCTTGGACAGGGCGCCTACGAGCAGTACTTC.

This clonotype turned up a few times. The J gene is TRBJ1-2, the V gene TRBV6-2 or TRBV6-3, with 7 nucleotides matching TRBD1. Unmatched junction bases numbered 12, after V lost 6 bases and J lost 5 bases. The CDR3 spans 15 residues. CDR1 MNHEY and CDR2 SVGEGT come from the germline V gene. The CDR3 coding sequence is TGTGCCAGCAGCCGACGATTGACAGGGCCGTATGGCTACACCTTC. This encodes CASSRRLTGPYGYTF.

This clonotype was detected many times. This sequence joins TRBV28 and TRBJ1-5; TRBD1 is a possible D gene (5 bases). Looked up from germline, CDR1 is MDHEN and CDR2 is SYDVKM. CDR3 length equals 14 residues. Trimming shortened V by 5 bases and J by 6 bases, and 14 bases separated the two germline ends. In DNA, the CDR3 is TGTGCCAGCAGTCTCGGACGGGGCAGTCAGCCCCAGCATTTT. This gives the protein CASSLGRGSQPQHF.

This clonotype was observed a handful of times. The V call is TRBV2, the J call TRBJ2-1; D unresolved. Germline V gene lookup returns CDR1 SNHLY and CDR2 FYNNEI. V was trimmed by 6 bases and J by 0 bases, leaving 12 bases between them. This CDR3 has 15 amino acids. CDR3 sequence reads: CASSVGLNSYNEQFF. The CDR3 DNA reads TGTGCCAGCAGCGTGGGCTTAAACTCCTACAATGAGCAGTTCTTC. Using reference TRBV2 and TRBJ2-1 for the parts outside the CDR3, the full variable domain is EPEVTQTPSHQVTQMGQEVILRCVPISNHLYFYWYRQILGQKVEFLVSFYNNEISEKSEIFDDQFSVERPDGSNFTLKIRSTKLEDSAMYFCASSVGLNSYNEQFFGPGTRLTVL.